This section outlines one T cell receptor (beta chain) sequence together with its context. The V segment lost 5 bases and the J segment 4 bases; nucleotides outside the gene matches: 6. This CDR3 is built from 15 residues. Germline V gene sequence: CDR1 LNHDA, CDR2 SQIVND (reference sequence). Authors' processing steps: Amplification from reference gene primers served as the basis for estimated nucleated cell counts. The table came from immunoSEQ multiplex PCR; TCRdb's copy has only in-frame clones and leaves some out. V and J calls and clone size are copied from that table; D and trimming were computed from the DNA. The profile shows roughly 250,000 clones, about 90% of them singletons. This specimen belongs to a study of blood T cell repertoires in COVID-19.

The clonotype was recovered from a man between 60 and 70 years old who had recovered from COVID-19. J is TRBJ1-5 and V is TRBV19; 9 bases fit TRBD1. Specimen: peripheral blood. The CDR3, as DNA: TGTGCCAGTAGTTGGACAGGGGTTGGGAATCAGCCCCAGCATTTT. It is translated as CASSWTGVGNQPQHF.